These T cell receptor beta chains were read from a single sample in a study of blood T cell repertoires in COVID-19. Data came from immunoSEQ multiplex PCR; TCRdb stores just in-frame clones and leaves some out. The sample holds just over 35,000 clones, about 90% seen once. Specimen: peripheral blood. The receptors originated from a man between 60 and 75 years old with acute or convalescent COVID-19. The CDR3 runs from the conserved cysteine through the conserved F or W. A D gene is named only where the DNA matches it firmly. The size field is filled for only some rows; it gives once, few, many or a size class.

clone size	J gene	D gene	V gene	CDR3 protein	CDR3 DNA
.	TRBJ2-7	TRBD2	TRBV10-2	CASSSGTSGGAYEQYF	TGCGCCAGCAGTTCAGGGACTAGCGGGGGGGCCTACGAGCAGTACTTC
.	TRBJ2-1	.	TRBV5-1	CASSQTYNEQFF	TGCGCCAGCAGCCAGACCTACAATGAGCAGTTCTTC
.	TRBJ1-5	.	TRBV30	CAWTSGAGQPQHF	TGTGCCTGGACCTCAGGGGCCGGTCAGCCCCAGCATTTT
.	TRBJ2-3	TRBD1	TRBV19	CASSIKGQGVADTQYF	TGTGCCAGTAGTATTAAGGGTCAGGGGGTTGCAGATACGCAGTATTTT
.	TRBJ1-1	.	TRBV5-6	CASSPKGVNTEAFF	TGTGCCAGCAGCCCGAAAGGAGTCAACACTGAAGCTTTCTTT
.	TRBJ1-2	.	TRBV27	CASRASAWGDGYTF	TGTGCCAGCAGAGCGTCCGCCTGGGGAGATGGCTACACCTTC
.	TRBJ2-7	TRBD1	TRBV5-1	CASSLDWTGFYEQYF	TGCGCCAGCAGCTTGGACTGGACAGGGTTCTACGAGCAGTACTTC
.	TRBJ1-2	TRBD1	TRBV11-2	CASSLSRGRDGYTF	TGTGCCAGCAGCTTAAGTAGGGGGCGTGATGGCTACACCTTC
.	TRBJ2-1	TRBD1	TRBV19	CASSRDRELYNEQFF	TGTGCCAGTAGCAGAGACAGGGAATTATACAATGAGCAGTTCTTC
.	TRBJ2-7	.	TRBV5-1	CASSLATGGAYEQYF	TGCGCCAGCAGCTTGGCCACCGGAGGAGCCTACGAGCAGTACTTC
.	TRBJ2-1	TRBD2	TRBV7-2	CASSYGTSIANEQFF	TGTGCCAGCAGTTACGGGACTAGTATCGCGAATGAGCAGTTCTTC
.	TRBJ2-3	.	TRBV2	CASSEEQGMTDTQYF	TGTGCCAGCAGTGAAGAACAGGGAATGACAGATACGCAGTATTTT
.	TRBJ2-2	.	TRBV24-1	CATHSGNTGELFF	TGTGCCACCCATAGCGGGAACACCGGGGAGCTGTTTTTT
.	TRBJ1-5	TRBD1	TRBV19	CASRDRGLDQPQHF	TGTGCCAGTAGGGACAGGGGGCTCGATCAGCCCCAGCATTTT
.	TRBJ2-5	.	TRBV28	CASSRSGLMETQYF	TGTGCCAGCAGCCGATCCGGACTGATGGAGACCCAGTACTTC
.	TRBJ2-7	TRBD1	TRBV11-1	CASSDGTGASHEQYF	TGTGCCAGCAGCGACGGGACAGGGGCTTCCCACGAGCAGTACTTC
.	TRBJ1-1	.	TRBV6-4	CASSRERVGTTEAFF	TGTGCCAGCAGTCGGGAGAGGGTTGGGACCACTGAAGCTTTCTTT
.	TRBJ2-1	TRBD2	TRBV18	CASSLSLAEFNEQFF	TGTGCCAGCTCATTATCGCTAGCGGAATTCAATGAGCAGTTCTTC
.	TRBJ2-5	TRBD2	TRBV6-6	CASSYGAGDGKETQYF	TGTGCCAGCAGTTACGGTGCGGGAGACGGGAAAGAGACCCAGTACTTC
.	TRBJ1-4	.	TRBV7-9	CASSLGTDNEKLFF	TGTGCCAGCAGCTTAGGGACAGATAATGAAAAACTGTTTTTT
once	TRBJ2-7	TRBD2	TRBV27	CASSLTSGSYEQYF	TGTGCCAGCAGTTTAACTAGCGGGTCCTACGAGCAGTACTTC
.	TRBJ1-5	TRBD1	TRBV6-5	CASRTGFNQPQHF	TGTGCCAGCAGGACAGGGTTCAATCAGCCCCAGCATTTT
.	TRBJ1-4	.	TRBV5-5	CASSFWKGNEKLFF	TGTGCCAGCAGCTTTTGGAAGGGGAATGAAAAACTGTTTTTT
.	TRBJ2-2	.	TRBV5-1	CASVRENTGELFF	TGCGCCAGCGTACGGGAGAACACCGGGGAGCTGTTTTTT
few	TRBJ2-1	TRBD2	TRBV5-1	CASSPPRLAGVGGYNEQFF	TGCGCCAGCAGCCCTCCCCGACTAGCGGGAGTTGGGGGGTACAATGAGCAGTTCTTC
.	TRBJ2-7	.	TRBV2	CASSEGTYYEQYF	TGTGCCAGCAGTGAGGGGACTTACTACGAGCAGTACTTC
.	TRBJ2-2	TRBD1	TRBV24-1	CATSDRDRGTTGELFF	TGTGCCACCAGTGATCGGGACAGGGGGACCACCGGGGAGCTGTTTTTT
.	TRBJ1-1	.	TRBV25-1	CASSEYLEGSEAFF	TGTGCCAGCAGTGAATATTTGGAGGGATCTGAAGCTTTCTTT
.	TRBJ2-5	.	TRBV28	CASRTGPLETQYF	TGTGCCAGCAGAACCGGTCCCCTAGAGACCCAGTACTTC
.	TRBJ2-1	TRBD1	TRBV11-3	CASSKTGGDEQFF	TGTGCCAGCAGCAAGACAGGGGGAGATGAGCAGTTCTTC
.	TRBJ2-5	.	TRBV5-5	CASSLWYRETQYF	TGTGCCAGCAGCTTGTGGTATAGAGAGACCCAGTACTTC
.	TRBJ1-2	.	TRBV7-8	CASSLAPPQSGYTF	TGTGCCAGCAGCTTAGCGCCCCCACAGAGTGGCTACACCTTC
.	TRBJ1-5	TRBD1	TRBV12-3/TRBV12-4	CASSGQGSQPQHF	TGTGCCAGCAGTGGACAGGGCAGTCAGCCCCAGCATTTT
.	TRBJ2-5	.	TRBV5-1	CASSFRGNQETQYF	TGCGCCAGCAGCTTCCGGGGAAACCAAGAGACCCAGTACTTC
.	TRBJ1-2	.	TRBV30	CAWTANYGYTF	TGTGCCTGGACAGCTAACTATGGCTACACCTTC
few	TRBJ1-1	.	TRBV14	CASSRYSLNTEAFF	TGTGCCAGCAGCCGATACAGCCTGAACACTGAAGCTTTCTTT
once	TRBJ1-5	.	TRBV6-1	CASSEYSPGQPQHF	TGTGCCAGCAGTGAATATAGTCCGGGTCAGCCCCAGCATTTT
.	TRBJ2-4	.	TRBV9	CASSALGPSNIQYF	TGTGCCAGCAGCGCCCTTGGCCCCTCAAACATTCAGTACTTC
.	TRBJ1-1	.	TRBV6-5	CASRRRSTEAFF	TGTGCCAGCAGGCGCCGTTCGACTGAAGCTTTCTTT
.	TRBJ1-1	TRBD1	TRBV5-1	CASSLAGGPGGSEAFF	TGCGCCAGCAGCTTGGCAGGGGGTCCGGGTGGGTCTGAAGCTTTCTTT
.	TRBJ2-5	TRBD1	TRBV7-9	CASSGTGQETQYF	TGTGCCAGCAGTGGGACAGGTCAAGAGACCCAGTACTTC
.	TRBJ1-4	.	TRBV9	CASSVSGGSEKLFF	TGTGCCAGCAGCGTATCGGGGGGAAGCGAAAAACTGTTTTTT
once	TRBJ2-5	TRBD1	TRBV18	CASSLRDRVWETQYF	TGTGCCAGCTCACTCCGGGACAGGGTGTGGGAGACCCAGTACTTC
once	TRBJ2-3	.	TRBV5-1	CASSLGVKFTDTQYF	TGCGCCAGCAGCTTAGGGGTGAAATTCACAGATACGCAGTATTTT
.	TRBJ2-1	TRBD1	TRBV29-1	CSVLGQGNNEQFF	TGCAGCGTCCTGGGACAGGGGAACAATGAGCAGTTCTTC
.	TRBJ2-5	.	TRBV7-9	CASSIESGTQYF	TGTGCCAGCAGCATAGAATCGGGGACCCAGTACTTC
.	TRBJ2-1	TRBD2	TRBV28	CASSSTFSGSSYNEQFF	TGTGCCAGCAGTTCAACCTTTAGCGGGAGCTCCTACAATGAGCAGTTCTTC
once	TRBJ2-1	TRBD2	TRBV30	CAGTSGVSYNEQFF	TGTGCCGGGACTAGCGGAGTCTCCTACAATGAGCAGTTCTTC
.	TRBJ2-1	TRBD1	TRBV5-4	CASSLWTGGNEQFF	TGTGCCAGCAGCTTGTGGACAGGGGGAAATGAGCAGTTCTTC